The clone carrying this T cell receptor (beta chain) has just a few counts. Its antigen is unknown. These data come from a study of persistence of HIV-infected CD4 T cells. Sequencing used immunoSEQ version 4 in survey mode. Genomic DNA was diluted to 10 ng/uL, up to about 1 ug per sample. Using immunoSEQ multiplex PCR, the repertoire was profiled, and TCRdb retains in-frame clones only, with some absent. The sample holds about 36,000 clones, over 65% seen once. The CDR3 covers 13 residues. The germline gives CDR1 MNHEY, CDR2 SVGAGI. V was pared by 6 bases and J by 6 bases, with 7 bases of the junction left unmatched. Cells were stimulated with overlapping HIV-1 Gag 15-mer peptides. CD40L/CD69 double-negative CD45RO-high memory CD4+ T cells were collected. Undetectable plasma HIV-1 RNA below 50 copies/mL lasted at least 4 years.

This clonotype originated in an adult with HIV. The donor label of this sample is uncertain. The V call is TRBV6-5, the J call TRBJ2-7; 8 bases line up with TRBD1. The specimen comprised cultured CD4+ T cells from PBMCs, sampled from a patient who received antiretroviral therapy. CDR3 protein: CASSPRTGSEQYF. In DNA, the CDR3 is TGTGCCAGCAGCCCAAGGACAGGGTCCGAGCAGTACTTC.